This is a list of T cell receptor beta chains from one sample in a study of T cell responses to AZD1222 COVID-19 vaccine. Some clones are missing from TCRdb's copy, which holds only in-frame ones; the method was immunoSEQ multiplex PCR. This sample carries some 130,000 clones, 90% of them seen once, and the ten largest clones take about 7%. Source: peripheral blood, taken on day 0 of AZD1222 vaccination. Every receptor here comes from an adult in good health. Each CDR3 is given with its conserved first and last residue. The D gene is left open where the match is weak. Some rows mark clone size as missing; the rest say once, few, many or name a class of expanded clone.

D gene	V gene	J gene	clone size	CDR3 DNA	CDR3 protein
-	TRBV18	TRBJ2-5	-	TGTGCCAGCTCACCTCGAGGCGGGCGAGAGACCCAGTACTTC	CASSPRGGRETQYF
-	TRBV5-3	TRBJ2-7	-	TGTGCCAGAAGCTTGGGACAGCCCAACTACGAGCAGTACTTC	CARSLGQPNYEQYF
-	TRBV7-2	TRBJ1-6	-	TGTGCCAGCAGCTTATCAGCAGGGATGAATTCACCCCTCCACTTT	CASSLSAGMNSPLHF
-	TRBV4-1	TRBJ2-1	-	TGCGCCAGCAGCCAAGATGGGGCCGTGGGTGAGCAGTTCTTC	CASSQDGAVGEQFF
-	TRBV19	TRBJ1-5	-	TGTGCCAGTAGGGGACATTTTCTGGGTCAGCCCCAGCATTTT	CASRGHFLGQPQHF
-	TRBV5-1	TRBJ1-5	-	TGCGCCAGCAGTTACCGGGACCGGGGGGACAATCAGCCCCAGCATTTT	CASSYRDRGDNQPQHF
-	TRBV9	TRBJ1-5	-	TGTGCCAGCAGCGTTCGGGGGGACAATCAGCCCCAGCATTTT	CASSVRGDNQPQHF
TRBD1	TRBV6-5	TRBJ1-5	-	TGTGCCAGCAGTTTGACAGGGGTAGGTCAGCCCCAGCATTTT	CASSLTGVGQPQHF
-	TRBV7-2	TRBJ1-5	-	TGTGCCAGCAGCTTAGAATCAGGGCCCCAGCATTTT	CASSLESGPQHF
-	TRBV7-3	TRBJ2-1	-	TGTGCCAGCAGCCCGAATCGGAGGGGGGTGCAGTTCTTC	CASSPNRRGVQFF
-	TRBV19	TRBJ1-6	once	TGTGCCAGTAGTATACGTGGGGGAATCGGTTCACCCCTCCACTTT	CASSIRGGIGSPLHF
TRBD1	TRBV11-1	TRBJ2-7	-	TGTGCCAGCAGCCTCTGGGAGGGGACAGGGGACTACGAGCAGTACTTC	CASSLWEGTGDYEQYF
-	TRBV19	TRBJ1-3	once	TGTGCCAGTAGTATACCACCGGAGCTATGGACATTTGGAAACACCATATATTTT	CASSIPPELWTFGNTIYF
TRBD1	TRBV7-9	TRBJ2-7	-	TGTGCCAGCAGTTGGGACAGGGAGGACTACGAGCAGTACTTC	CASSWDREDYEQYF
-	TRBV19	TRBJ1-6	-	TGTGCCAGTAGTGGGGGCCGCCGGACACCCCTCCACTTT	CASSGGRRTPLHF
-	TRBV6-2/TRBV6-3	TRBJ1-1	-	TGTGCCAGCAGTTACCGGCCGGGACCCTCGAACACTGAAGCTTTCTTT	CASSYRPGPSNTEAFF
-	TRBV4-3	TRBJ2-4	-	TGCGCCAGCAGCCAAGATATTGGTGCGGGAAGAAACATTCAGTACTTC	CASSQDIGAGRNIQYF
-	TRBV7-6	TRBJ2-3	-	TGTGCCAGCAGCTTAGGAATTGGGGGGTATCTCAGGGCAGATACGCAGTATTTT	CASSLGIGGYLRADTQYF
TRBD2	TRBV24-1	TRBJ2-3	once	TGTGCCACCAGTGATCTAGGGGTAGCGGGGGAGATCACAGATACGCAGTATTTT	CATSDLGVAGEITDTQYF
-	TRBV5-8	TRBJ1-1	-	TGTGCCAGCAGCTTGGGAGGGCAGGATGAAGCTTTCTTT	CASSLGGQDEAFF
TRBD2	TRBV28	TRBJ2-7	-	TGTGCCAGCAGTTACCTCACTAGCGGGGGGGCCTACGAGCAGTACTTC	CASSYLTSGGAYEQYF
TRBD2	TRBV30	TRBJ2-7	-	TGTGCCTGGAGGAGCGGGGGTTACGAGCAGTACTTC	CAWRSGGYEQYF
-	TRBV21-1	TRBJ2-1	-	TGTGCCAGCAGCCCCCGGGACAGGGGATACAATGAGCAGTTCTTC	CASSPRDRGYNEQFF
TRBD1	TRBV18	TRBJ2-1	-	TGTGCCAGCTCTCAGGGACAGAACAATGAGCAGTTCTTC	CASSQGQNNEQFF
TRBD1	TRBV29-1	TRBJ1-2	-	TGCAGCGACCACGGACAGGGTAGAGGCTACACCTTC	CSDHGQGRGYTF
-	TRBV27	TRBJ1-5	-	TGTGCCAGCAGTCTCCGACAGAAAAATCAGCCCCAGCATTTT	CASSLRQKNQPQHF
-	TRBV28	TRBJ1-2	-	TGTGCCAGCAGTTTACTCGGAGGATCCGGCTACACCTTC	CASSLLGGSGYTF
TRBD1	TRBV25-1	TRBJ1-2	-	TGTGCCAGCAGTGACCCCCGACAGGGGTCGGTGTATGGCTACACCTTC	CASSDPRQGSVYGYTF
-	TRBV6-2/TRBV6-3	TRBJ2-3	once	TGTGCCAGCAGTTACTCGAGTACAGGACCTTCTAGCACAGATACGCAGTATTTT	CASSYSSTGPSSTDTQYF
TRBD2	TRBV6-4	TRBJ2-1	-	TGTGCCAGCAGGGCACTAGCGGGTTACAATGAGCAGTTCTTC	CASRALAGYNEQFF
-	TRBV3-1/TRBV3-2	TRBJ2-6	once	TGTGCCAGCAGCCAAGTAAAGGGGCCTGGGGCCAACGTCCTGACTTTC	CASSQVKGPGANVLTF
-	TRBV19	TRBJ1-4	once	TGTGCCAGTAGTATCAGCTACGGACCTAATGAAAAACTGTTTTTT	CASSISYGPNEKLFF
TRBD1	TRBV10-3	TRBJ2-1	once	TGTGCCATCAGCATGGGACAGGGAGAGGATGAGCAGTTCTTC	CAISMGQGEDEQFF
-	TRBV14	TRBJ1-1	once	TGTGCCAGCAGTCATCTTGGACGGACCACTGAAGCTTTCTTT	CASSHLGRTTEAFF
TRBD1	TRBV19	TRBJ1-2	-	TGTGCCAACCGGACAGGGGGAAGATATGGCTACACCTTC	CANRTGGRYGYTF
TRBD1	TRBV18	TRBJ2-7	-	TGTGCCAGCTCACCCATGGACAGGGCGGACTACGAGCAGTACTTC	CASSPMDRADYEQYF
-	TRBV6-5	TRBJ2-7	-	TGTGCCAGCAGTTATTCCCCGAGGACCTACGAGCAGTACTTC	CASSYSPRTYEQYF
-	TRBV5-1	TRBJ1-1	-	TGCGCCAGCAGCCCGGGCAGGGCGGCTGGAGCTTTCTTT	CASSPGRAAGAFF
-	TRBV30	TRBJ2-7	-	TGTGCCTGGATGGGTGATACCTACGAGCAGTACTTC	CAWMGDTYEQYF
-	TRBV6-5	TRBJ1-5	once	TGTGCCAGCAAATTAGTTGTGGGCCGCAATCAGCCCCAGCATTTT	CASKLVVGRNQPQHF
-	TRBV27	TRBJ1-1	-	TGTGCCAGCAGTTTTACATGGAAGGGGACTGAAGCTTTCTTT	CASSFTWKGTEAFF
TRBD2	TRBV3-1/TRBV3-2	TRBJ2-3	-	TGTGCCAGCAGTCAAATCTCTGCGGGGGGCCGCACAGATACGCAGTATTTT	CASSQISAGGRTDTQYF
-	TRBV6-4	TRBJ2-3	-	TGTGCCAGCAGTGACTCGCAGGAGCCCACAGATACGCAGTATTTT	CASSDSQEPTDTQYF
-	TRBV6-5	TRBJ1-5	-	TGTGCCAGCGGAAACAGTAATCAGCCCCAGCATTTT	CASGNSNQPQHF
TRBD1	TRBV5-1	TRBJ1-2	-	TGCGCCAGCAGCGCCGGGACAGGGGTTGGCTACACCTTC	CASSAGTGVGYTF
-	TRBV19	TRBJ1-2	-	TGTGCCAGTAGCGCCTTTGAGGTGAGAGGCTACACCTTC	CASSAFEVRGYTF
-	TRBV7-9	TRBJ2-7	-	TGTGCCAGCAGCTTAAGGGAAAGCGACGAGCAGTACTTC	CASSLRESDEQYF
-	TRBV9	TRBJ1-4	-	TGTGCCAGCAGCGTAGGCGAGGGACCCAGAGGATGGGCCCTGTTTTTT	CASSVGEGPRGWALFF
-	TRBV24-1	TRBJ2-2	-	TGTGCCACCAGTGAACAGGGTGCGGACACCGGGGAGCTGTTTTTT	CATSEQGADTGELFF
-	TRBV21-1	TRBJ2-7	once	TGTGCCAGCAAACTCGCCGGGGGCCTGCCCTACGAGCAGTACTTC	CASKLAGGLPYEQYF
TRBD2	TRBV28	TRBJ2-1	-	TGTGCCAGCAGTCTGGCTAGCGGGGGAAGTTACTACAATGAGCAGTTCTTC	CASSLASGGSYYNEQFF
-	TRBV2	TRBJ1-6	few	TGTGCCAGCAGTCGGACAGCCTATAATTCACCCCTCCACTTT	CASSRTAYNSPLHF
TRBD1	TRBV24-1	TRBJ2-1	-	TGTGCCACCAGTGATTTAACCGGGACAGCCTACAATGAGCAGTTCTTC	CATSDLTGTAYNEQFF
-	TRBV7-9	TRBJ2-1	few	TGTGCCAGCAGCCTGGGACCCGAGCAGTTCTTC	CASSLGPEQFF
-	TRBV5-6	TRBJ2-6	-	TGTGCCAGCAGCTTGAGTGGCTCTGGGGCCAACGTCCTGACTTTC	CASSLSGSGANVLTF
TRBD1	TRBV4-3	TRBJ1-3	-	TGCGCCAGCAGCCAAGAGGCCAGGGGGAACTCTGGAAACACCATATATTTT	CASSQEARGNSGNTIYF
TRBD1	TRBV27	TRBJ1-6	-	TGTGCCAGCAGTCAGTCGACAGGGGGTAATTCACCCCTCCACTTT	CASSQSTGGNSPLHF
-	TRBV19	TRBJ1-5	-	TGTGCCAGTAGAAAACAGGGTCAGGGCAATCAGCCCCAGCATTTT	CASRKQGQGNQPQHF
TRBD2	TRBV4-3	TRBJ2-7	-	TGCGCCAGCAGCCAGGCGACTAGCGGGGGAGACTACGAGCAGTACTTC	CASSQATSGGDYEQYF